The subject of this entry is one T cell receptor beta chain. This sample stems from a study of shared clonotypes between healthy human individuals. The CDR3 is 14 residues long. Looked up from germline, CDR1 is SQVTM and CDR2 is ANQGSEA. The V and J ends lost 6 bases and 4 bases respectively, with 16 bases between them. Method: immunoSEQ multiplex PCR; TCRdb's copy keeps in-frame clones and lacks some. This sample has approximately 1.4 million clones, with 95% to 99% found just once. None of the donors, who were healthy HIV-negative adults, had recently had acute infections or vaccinations. A split of CD4+ cells into CD45RA+ naive and CD45RA-negative memory subsets was performed.

V gene TRBV29-1 combines with J gene TRBJ2-1; D is perhaps TRBD2 (6 bases). This receptor was taken from a man aged 30 to 45 in good health. The sample consisted of naive CD4+ T cells sorted from blood. Stated subset: CD45RA+ positively selected. This chain's CDR3 is CSVEGWDRYNEQFF. CDR3 sequence (DNA): TGCAGCGTGGAGGGGTGGGATCGATACAATGAGCAGTTCTTC.